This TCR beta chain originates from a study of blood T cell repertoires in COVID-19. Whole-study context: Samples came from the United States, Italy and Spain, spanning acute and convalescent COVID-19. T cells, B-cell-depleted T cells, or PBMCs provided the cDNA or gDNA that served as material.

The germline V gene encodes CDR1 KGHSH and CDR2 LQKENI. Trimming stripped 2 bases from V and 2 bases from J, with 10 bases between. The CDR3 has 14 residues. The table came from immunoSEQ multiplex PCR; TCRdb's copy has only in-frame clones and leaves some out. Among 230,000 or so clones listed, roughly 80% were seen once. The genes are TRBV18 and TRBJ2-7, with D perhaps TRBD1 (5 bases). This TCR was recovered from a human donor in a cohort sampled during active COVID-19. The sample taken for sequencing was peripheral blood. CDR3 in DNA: TGTGCCAGCTCACCATACGGACAACCCTACGAGCAGTACTTC. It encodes CASSPYGQPYEQYF.